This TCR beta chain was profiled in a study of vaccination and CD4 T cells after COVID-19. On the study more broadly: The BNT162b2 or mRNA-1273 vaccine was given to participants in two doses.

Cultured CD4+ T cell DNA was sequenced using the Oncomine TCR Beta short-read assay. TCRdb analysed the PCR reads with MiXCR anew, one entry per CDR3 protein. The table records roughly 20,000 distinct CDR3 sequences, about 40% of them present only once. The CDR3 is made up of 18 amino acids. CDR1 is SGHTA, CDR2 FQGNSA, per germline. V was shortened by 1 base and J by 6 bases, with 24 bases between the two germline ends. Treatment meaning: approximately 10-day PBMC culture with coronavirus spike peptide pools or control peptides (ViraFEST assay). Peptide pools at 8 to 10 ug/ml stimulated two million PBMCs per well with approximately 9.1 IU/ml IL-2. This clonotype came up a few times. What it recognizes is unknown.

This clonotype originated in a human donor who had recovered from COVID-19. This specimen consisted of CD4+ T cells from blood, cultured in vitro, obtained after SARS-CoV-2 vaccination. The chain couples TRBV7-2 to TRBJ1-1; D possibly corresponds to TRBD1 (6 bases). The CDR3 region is CASSLGVRGSVMGAEAFF. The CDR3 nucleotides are TGTGCCAGCAGCTTAGGGGTTAGGGGGAGCGTTATGGGCGCTGAAGCTTTCTTT.